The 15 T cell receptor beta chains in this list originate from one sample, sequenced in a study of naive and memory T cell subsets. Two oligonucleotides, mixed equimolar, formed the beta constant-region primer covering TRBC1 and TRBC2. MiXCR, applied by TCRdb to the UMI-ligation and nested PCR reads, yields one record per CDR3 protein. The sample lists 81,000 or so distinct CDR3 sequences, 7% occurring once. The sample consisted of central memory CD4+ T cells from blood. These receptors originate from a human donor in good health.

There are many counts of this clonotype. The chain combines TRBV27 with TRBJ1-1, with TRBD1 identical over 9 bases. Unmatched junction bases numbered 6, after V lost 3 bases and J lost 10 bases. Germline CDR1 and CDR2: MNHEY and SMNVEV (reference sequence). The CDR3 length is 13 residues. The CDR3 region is CASSFRGQGRAFF. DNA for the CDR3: TGTGCCAGCAGTTTCCGCGGACAGGGGCGAGCTTTCTTT.

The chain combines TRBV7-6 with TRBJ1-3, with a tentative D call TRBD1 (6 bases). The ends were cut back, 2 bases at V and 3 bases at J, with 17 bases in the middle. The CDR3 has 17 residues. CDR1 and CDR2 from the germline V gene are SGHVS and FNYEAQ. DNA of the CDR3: TGTGCCAGCAGCTTAACTAACTTACAGGGAAGTGGAAACACCATATATTTT. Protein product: CASSLTNLQGSGNTIYF. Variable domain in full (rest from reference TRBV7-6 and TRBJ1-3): GAGVSQSPRYKVTKRGQDVALRCDPISGHVSLYWYRQALGQGPEFLTYFNYEAQQDKSGLPNDRFSAERPEGSISTLTIQRTEQRDSAMYRCASSLTNLQGSGNTIYFGEGSWLTVV.

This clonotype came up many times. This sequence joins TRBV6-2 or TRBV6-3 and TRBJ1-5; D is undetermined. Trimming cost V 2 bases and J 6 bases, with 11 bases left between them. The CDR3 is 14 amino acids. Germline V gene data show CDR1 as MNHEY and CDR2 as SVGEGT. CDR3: CASSYTGITQPQHF. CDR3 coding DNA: TGTGCCAGCAGTTACACCGGGATTACTCAGCCCCAGCATTTT.

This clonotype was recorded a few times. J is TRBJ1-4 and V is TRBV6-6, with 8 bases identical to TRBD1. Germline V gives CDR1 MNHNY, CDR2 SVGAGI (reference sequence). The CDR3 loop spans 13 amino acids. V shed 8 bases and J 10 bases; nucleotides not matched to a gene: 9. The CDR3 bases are TGTGCCAGCCTACAGGGGGGGAGTGTAAAACTGTTTTTT. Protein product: CASLQGGSVKLFF.

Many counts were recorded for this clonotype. This CDR3 reads CASCRFQGIQYF. CDR3 in DNA: TGTGCCAGTTGCCGGTTCCAGGGCATTCAGTACTTC. The genes are TRBV11-2 and TRBJ2-4; TRBD1 is a possible D gene (5 bases). The CDR3 runs to 12 residues. Germline lookup yields CDR1 SGHAT and CDR2 FQNNGV. V was trimmed by 9 bases and J by 9 bases, leaving 15 bases between them.

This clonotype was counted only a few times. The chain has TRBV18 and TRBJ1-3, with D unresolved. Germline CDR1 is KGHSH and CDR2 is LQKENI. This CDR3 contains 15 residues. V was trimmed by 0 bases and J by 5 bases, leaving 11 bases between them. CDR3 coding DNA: TGTGCCAGCTCACCACCGACGGATCTTCGAAACACCATATATTTT. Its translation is CASSPPTDLRNTIYF.

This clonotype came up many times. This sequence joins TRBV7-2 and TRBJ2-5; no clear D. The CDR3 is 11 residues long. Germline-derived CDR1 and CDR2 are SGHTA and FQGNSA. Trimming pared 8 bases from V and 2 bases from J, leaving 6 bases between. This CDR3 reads CASLEQETQYF. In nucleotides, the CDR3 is TGTGCCAGCCTGGAACAAGAGACCCAGTACTTC.

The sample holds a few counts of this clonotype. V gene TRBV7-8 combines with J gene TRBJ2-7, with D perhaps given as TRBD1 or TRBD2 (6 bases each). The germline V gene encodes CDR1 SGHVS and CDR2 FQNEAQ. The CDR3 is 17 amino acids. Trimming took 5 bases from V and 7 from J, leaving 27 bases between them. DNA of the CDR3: TGTGCCAGCAGCCCCACCCACAGGGAGGTTTCCAATATGGAGCAGTACTTC. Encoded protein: CASSPTHREVSNMEQYF.

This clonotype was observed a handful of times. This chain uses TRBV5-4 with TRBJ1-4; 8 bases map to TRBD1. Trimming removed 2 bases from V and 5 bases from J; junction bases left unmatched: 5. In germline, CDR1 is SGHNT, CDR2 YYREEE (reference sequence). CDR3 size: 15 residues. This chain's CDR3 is CASSFRTGKNEKLFF. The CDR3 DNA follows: TGTGCCAGCAGCTTCAGGACAGGGAAGAATGAAAAACTGTTTTTT.

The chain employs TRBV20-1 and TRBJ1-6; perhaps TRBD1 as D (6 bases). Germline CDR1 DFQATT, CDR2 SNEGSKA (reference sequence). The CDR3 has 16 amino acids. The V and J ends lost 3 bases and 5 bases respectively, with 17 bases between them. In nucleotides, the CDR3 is TGCAGTGCTAGGAGGGGGGGTCAGGTGAATAATTCACCCCTCCACTTT. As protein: CSARRGGQVNNSPLHF.

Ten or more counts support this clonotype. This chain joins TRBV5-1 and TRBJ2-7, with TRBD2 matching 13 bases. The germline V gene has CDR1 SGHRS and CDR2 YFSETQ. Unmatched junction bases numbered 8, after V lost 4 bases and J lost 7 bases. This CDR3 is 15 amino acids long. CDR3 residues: CASSGRTSGSSEQYF. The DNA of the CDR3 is TGCGCCAGCAGCGGAAGGACTAGCGGGAGTTCAGAGCAGTACTTC.

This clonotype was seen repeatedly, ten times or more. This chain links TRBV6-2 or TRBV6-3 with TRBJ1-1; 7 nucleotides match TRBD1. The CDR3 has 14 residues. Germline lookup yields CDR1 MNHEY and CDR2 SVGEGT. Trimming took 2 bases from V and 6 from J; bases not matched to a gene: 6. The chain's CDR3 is CASSYGRTGPEAFF. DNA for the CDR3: TGTGCCAGCAGTTACGGGAGGACAGGACCTGAAGCTTTCTTT.

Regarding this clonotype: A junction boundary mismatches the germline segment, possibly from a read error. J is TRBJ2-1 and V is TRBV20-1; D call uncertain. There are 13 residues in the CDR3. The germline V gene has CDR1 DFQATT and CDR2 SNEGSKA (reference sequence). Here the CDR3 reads CSARDLKDHEQFF. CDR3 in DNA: TGCAGTGCTAGAGATCTCAAGGACCATGAACAGTTCTTC.

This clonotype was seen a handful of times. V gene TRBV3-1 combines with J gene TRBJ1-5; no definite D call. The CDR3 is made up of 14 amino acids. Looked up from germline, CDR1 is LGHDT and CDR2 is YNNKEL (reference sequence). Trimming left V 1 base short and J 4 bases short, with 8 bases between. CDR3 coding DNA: TGTGCCAGCAGCCAAGGATATGGGAATCAGCCCCAGCATTTT. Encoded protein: CASSQGYGNQPQHF.

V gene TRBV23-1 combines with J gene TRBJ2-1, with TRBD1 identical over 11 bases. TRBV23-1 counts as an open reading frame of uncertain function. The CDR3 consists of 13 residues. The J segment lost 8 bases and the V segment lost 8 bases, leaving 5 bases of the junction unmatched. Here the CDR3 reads CASGGQGVYEQFF. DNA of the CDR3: TGCGCCAGCGGGGGACAGGGGGTTTATGAGCAGTTCTTC.